The entry below describes one TCR beta chain. It lacks a known antigen. Base quality data are lacking; no much larger clone is found one base away. The entry originates in a study of blood T cells in healthy people across ages (dated by TCRdb to about 2015). About the full investigation: In model experiments, roughly one uniquely barcoded TCR beta cDNA molecule per two T cells was captured by template switching. Using deep sequencing normalized with unique cDNA molecular identifiers, the study measured how TCR beta repertoire diversity changes with age. Donors were grouped into four age groups: young (average 16 years), middle-aged (less than 40), aged (around 60) and long-lived (just over 80). To avoid experimental bias, donors of different ages were distributed randomly across sequencing lanes. For two donors (one aged 18 to 30 and one aged 80 or older), the study analyzed two additional independent replicas of 1 million unique cDNA reads from the same blood draw.

The library came from 5' RACE. Instrument used: Illumina HiSeq 2500. The second PCR ran for roughly 6 to 11 cycles and used a J-beta primer mix along with a sample-barcoded 5' primer. A unique molecular identifier was introduced onto each TCR beta cDNA molecule by a template-switch 5' adaptor carrying 12 random nucleotides. Each sample yielded at least 3 million CDR3-containing paired-end reads. First-strand cDNA synthesis was performed from all RNA using the Mint cDNA synthesis kit, with priming by a TRBC-specific oligonucleotide. Following uracil-DNA glycosylase treatment, a first 18-cycle PCR with universal primers M1SS and BC2_uni_R was performed on all cDNA. Per the authors' processing: For normalization, 1 million high-quality reads, each with a distinct molecular identifier, were randomly selected from each sample. Instead of being binned into consensus sequences, reads that shared molecular identifiers were thrown out. CDR3 identification, clonotype clustering and error correction used MiTCR with a Q25 quality threshold and the strictest error-elimination algorithm. A nonparametric unseen species model with Euler transformation was used to estimate lower-bound total TCR beta diversity. The public sequencing data were trimmed at Q25 with fastp and processed into clonotypes with MiXCR by TCRdb, which kept only in-frame beta chains. Entries are consolidated by CDR3 protein sequence, retaining the most common genes and DNA. None of the V and J calls come from the authors' own analysis; TCRdb made them. The sample contains fewer than 750,000 distinct CDR3 sequences, around 50% of them found a single time. Around 25% of the sample goes to the ten largest clones.

The paper as a whole reports these results and caveats: Total diversity estimates from one million sequenced T cells were considered lower bounds and underestimates. Observed TCR beta diversity per million T cells fell roughly linearly with age, and a significant reduction was already apparent by age roughly 40. Observed TCR beta diversity correlated strongly with the percentage of naive T cells measured by flow cytometry. Compared with the aged group, the long-lived group had more naive CD4+ T cells, fewer expanded clones and increased TCR diversity, a pattern suggesting age selection. Donor CMV infection status was unknown, potentially confounding age-related changes in expanded clonotypes. Since profiling was done on bulk unsorted PBMCs, naive and antigen-experienced compartments could not be conclusively compared.

Systemically healthy Caucasian individuals from Russia, approximately 39 in total and aged roughly 6 to 100 years, were included as donors. Roughly 10 milliliters of peripheral blood were collected from each donor into EDTA-treated Vacutainer tubes. Ficoll-Paque density-gradient centrifugation was used to isolate PBMCs, with at least 7 million per sample. Trizol reagent was used to extract total RNA from the PBMCs, yielding at least 5.5 micrograms per sample. Naive CD45RAhigh/CD27high T cell percentages were measured by flow cytometry on a PBMC aliquot from every donor. This clonotype was obtained from an elderly man in good health. The sequenced material came from blood.

The CDR3 protein is CSALELGTSGGATYNEQYF. The nucleotide sequence reads as follows: TGCAGTGCTCTAGAATTAGGGACTAGCGGGGGGGCCACCTACAATGAGCAGTACTTC. The chain joins TRBV20-1 to TRBJ2-5, and 16 bases in between align with TRBD2. At the junction V is shortened by 5 bases and J by 11 bases; bases outside the gene matches: 23. The CDR3 starts with the cysteine, ends with the phenylalanine, and has 19 residues. Only the CDR3 portion is preserved as DNA: 57 bases, with reading frame beginning at the first base. Sequences DFQATT (CDR1) and SNEGSKA (CDR2) are obtained from the germline V gene (reference sequence).